A single sample gave rise to the 25 T cell receptor beta chains below, sequenced in a study of blood T cell repertoires in COVID-19. Using immunoSEQ multiplex PCR, the repertoire was profiled, and TCRdb retains in-frame clones only, with some absent. The sample shows 220,000 or so clones, approximately 84% of them seen only once. The source material was peripheral blood. The receptor source for this set is a woman aged 25 to 39 who had recovered from COVID-19.

The rearrangement uses TRBV5-1 and TRBJ1-3; the D is unclear. Trimming removed 2 bases at V and 8 bases at J, with 14 bases between. Germline V gene lookup returns CDR1 SGHRS and CDR2 YFSETQ. The length of the CDR3 is 14 residues. CDR3: CASSFNAEADTIYF. CDR3 bases: TGCGCCAGCAGCTTTAACGCCGAGGCGGACACCATATATTTT.

This chain joins TRBV30 and TRBJ2-1, with 9 bases identical to TRBD2. Germline V gene sequence: CDR1 GTSNPN, CDR2 SVGIG (reference sequence). With V trimmed by 0 bases and J by 7 bases, 10 bases remained unmatched. The CDR3 extends over 16 amino acids. The CDR3 DNA reads as TGTGCCTGGAGTGTAGGGCTAGCGGGAAAAGCAAATGAGCAGTTCTTC. Amino acid sequence: CAWSVGLAGKANEQFF.

This chain connects TRBV9 to TRBJ1-4; a possible D gene is TRBD1 (5 bases). V shed 0 bases and J shed 7 bases, with 16 bases lying between them. CDR1 SGDLS and CDR2 YYNGEE come from the germline V gene. There are 16 residues in the CDR3. The CDR3 DNA reads as TGTGCCAGCAGCGTAGGTGGTCAGGGTCCCTTTGAAAAACTGTTTTTT. This gives the protein CASSVGGQGPFEKLFF.

The chain carries TRBV6-1 and TRBJ1-2; possibly TRBD1 for D (5 bases). This CDR3 contains 14 residues. Germline assignment: CDR1 MNHNS and CDR2 SASEGT. Trimming left V 1 base short and J 14 bases short, with 20 bases between. The CDR3 loop reads CASSEDRSIYVRTF. Here the CDR3 DNA reads TGTGCCAGCAGTGAAGACAGGTCGATTTATGTAAGGACCTTC.

There are a few counts of this clone. CDR3 region: CASSLNRGGYGYTF. The CDR3 DNA reads TGTGCCAGCAGCTTAAACAGGGGAGGCTATGGCTACACCTTC. The chain links TRBV11-2 to TRBJ1-2; 7 nucleotides align to TRBD1. This CDR3 spans 14 amino acids. Looked up from germline, CDR1 is SGHAT and CDR2 is FQNNGV. V was pared by 2 bases and J by 4 bases, with 4 bases of the junction left unmatched.

The rearrangement uses TRBV27 and TRBJ2-6, with D perhaps TRBD1 (6 bases). Germline V gene sequence: CDR1 MNHEY, CDR2 SMNVEV (reference sequence). V lost 5 bases and J lost 0, with 8 bases in between. The CDR3 sequence is 15 residues long. Here the CDR3 reads CASSQGGSGANVLTF. The CDR3 nucleotides read TGTGCCAGCAGTCAAGGGGGCTCTGGGGCCAACGTCCTGACTTTC.

This chain connects TRBV12-5 to TRBJ1-4, with 9 positions matching TRBD1. Germline values: CDR1 LGHNT, CDR2 FRNRAP. The CDR3 extends over 17 amino acids. Unmatched junction bases numbered 11, after V lost 1 base and J lost 8 bases. CDR3 loop: CASGLAPPGTGYEKLFF. CDR3 DNA: TGTGCTAGTGGTTTGGCTCCCCCCGGGACAGGGTACGAAAAACTGTTTTTT.

The rearrangement links TRBV7-2 to TRBJ1-6; 9 bases line up with TRBD1. V was pared by 0 bases and J by 7 bases, with 7 bases of the junction left unmatched. Germline V gene lookup returns CDR1 SGHTA and CDR2 FQGNSA. This CDR3 comprises 17 residues. CDR3 amino acids: CASSLAGTGRQNSPLHF. CDR3 DNA sequence: TGTGCCAGCAGCTTAGCCGGGACAGGGAGACAGAATTCACCCCTCCACTTT.

The chain carries TRBV28 and TRBJ2-3; D perhaps matches TRBD2 (5 bases). The ends were cut back, 5 bases at V and 0 bases at J, with 12 bases in the middle. This CDR3 is built from 15 residues. The germline gives CDR1 MDHEN, CDR2 SYDVKM. The chain's CDR3 is CASSPPRRSTDTQYF. CDR3 nucleotides: TGTGCCAGCAGTCCGCCCAGGAGGAGCACAGATACGCAGTATTTT.

V usage is TRBV19 and J usage is TRBJ1-3; 12 bases map to TRBD1. The CDR3 is 20 residues long. CDR1 and CDR2 from the germline V gene are LNHDA and SQIVND (reference sequence). The junction had 14 bases not matched to a gene; V was cut back by 5 bases and J by 0 bases. Written as DNA, the CDR3 is TGTGCCAGTAGTTCACCGGGACAGGGGGCGGTGAGGAACTCTGGAAACACCATATATTTT. Translating gives CASSSPGQGAVRNSGNTIYF. The full variable domain, its missing parts supplied by reference TRBV19 and TRBJ1-3, is DGGITQSPKYLFRKEGQNVTLSCEQNLNHDAMYWYRQDPGQGLRLIYYSQIVNDFQKGDIAEGYSVSREKKESFPLTVTSAQKNPTAFYLCASSSPGQGAVRNSGNTIYFGEGSWLTVV.

J is TRBJ2-7 and V is TRBV4-1; D gene uncertain. V gave up 0 bases and J gave up 0 bases, with 15 bases separating them. This CDR3 has 17 residues. Germline CDR1 and CDR2: MGHRA and YSYEKL. The CDR3 region has the DNA TGCGCCAGCAGCCAAGACACCCTAAAGCCCCACTCCTACGAGCAGTACTTC. Protein: CASSQDTLKPHSYEQYF.

This clone was seen more than once but under ten times. The V and J genes are TRBV9 and TRBJ2-1; D not certain. CDR1 is SGDLS, CDR2 YYNGEE, per germline. CDR3 length: 12 residues. The V and J ends lost 3 bases and 5 bases respectively, with 6 bases between them. DNA of the CDR3: TGTGCCAGCAGCGAGCCAAACAATGAGCAGTTCTTC. Its protein is CASSEPNNEQFF.

This clone turned up a few times. The chain couples TRBV7-2 to TRBJ2-7; 9 bases line up with TRBD1. Germline CDR1 and CDR2: SGHTA and FQGNSA. Unmatched junction bases numbered 5, after V lost 4 bases and J lost 7 bases. The CDR3 runs 13 residues. CDR3 in amino acids: CASSSQTGGEQYF. The CDR3 bases are TGTGCCAGCAGCTCGCAGACAGGGGGAGAGCAGTACTTC.

The chain recombines TRBV9 with TRBJ2-3, with TRBD2 matching over 7 bases. The CDR3 length is 16 residues. V gave up 0 bases and J gave up 7 bases; unmatched junction bases: 11. CDR1 SGDLS and CDR2 YYNGEE come from the germline V gene. The CDR3: CASSVESRGSINTQYF. CDR3 coding DNA: TGTGCCAGCAGCGTAGAATCTCGCGGGAGTATCAATACGCAGTATTTT.

This rearrangement joins TRBV29-1 to TRBJ2-7; 8 nucleotides agree with TRBD2. CDR3 length equals 13 residues. Germline V gives CDR1 SQVTM, CDR2 ANQGSEA. Germline trimming cut 4 bases from V and 2 bases from J; bases unmatched to any gene: 4. CDR3 bases: TGCAGCGTTGTTACTAGCGGAACCTACGAGCAGTACTTC. Translation: CSVVTSGTYEQYF.

CDR3: CASSRRGGQYEQYF. The CDR3, as DNA: TGTGCCAGCAGTCGTCGCGGGGGGCAATACGAGCAGTACTTC. The J gene is TRBJ2-7, the V gene TRBV6-5; 8 bases map to TRBD2. CDR1 and CDR2 from the germline V gene are MNHEY and SVGAGI. The CDR3 spans 14 residues. After removal of 5 bases from V and 4 bases from J, the junction contained 7 bases not matched to a gene.

For the CDR3, the DNA is TGTGCCAGCAGCGAAGGGGACTTGAGCACAGATACGCAGTATTTT. Amino acid sequence: CASSEGDLSTDTQYF. The V call is TRBV9, the J call TRBJ2-3, with D perhaps TRBD2 (6 bases). Per germline, CDR1 SGDLS and CDR2 YYNGEE. V lost 3 bases and J 0 bases, leaving 11 bases between the germline ends. This CDR3 is built from 15 residues.

The chain has TRBV27 and TRBJ2-2; 12 positions agree with TRBD1. The CDR3 length is 17 residues. Germline-derived CDR1 and CDR2 are MNHEY and SMNVEV (reference sequence). V lost 4 bases and J lost 4; bases outside the gene matches: 7. DNA for the CDR3: TGTGCCAGCAGTTGGGACAGGGGGCGGTTGGGCACCGGGGAGCTGTTTTTT. It codes for CASSWDRGRLGTGELFF.

This chain uses TRBV9 with TRBJ2-1, with 9 bases identical to TRBD2. The CDR3 consists of 16 residues. Germline lookup yields CDR1 SGDLS and CDR2 YYNGEE. V shed 0 bases and J 5 bases; nucleotides not matched to a gene: 6. CDR3 loop: CASSVGAGGANNEQFF. The CDR3 DNA is TGTGCCAGCAGCGTAGGGGCGGGAGGGGCTAACAATGAGCAGTTCTTC.

The genes are TRBV7-3 and TRBJ1-2; D may be TRBD1 (5 bases). Germline assignment: CDR1 SGHTA and CDR2 FQGTGA. The CDR3 contains 14 residues. The ends were cut back, 4 bases at V and 7 bases at J, with 16 bases in the middle. CDR3 nucleotides: TGTGCCAGCAGCTCGAGGAGGAGGGGTGGTGGCTACACCTTC. Encoded protein: CASSSRRRGGGYTF.

V gene TRBV9 combines with J gene TRBJ1-2; D is undetermined. This CDR3 has 14 residues. Germline values: CDR1 SGDLS, CDR2 YYNGEE. Trimming pared 0 bases from V and 2 bases from J, leaving 8 bases between. The chain's CDR3 is CASSVDPVNYGYTF. The DNA for the CDR3 is TGTGCCAGCAGCGTAGATCCAGTAAACTATGGCTACACCTTC.

This sequence joins TRBV7-9 and TRBJ1-5; D is possibly TRBD1 (5 bases). Per the germline V gene, CDR1 is SEHNR and CDR2 is FQNEAQ (reference sequence). The ends were cut back, 5 bases at V and 5 bases at J, with 16 bases in the middle. The CDR3 has 15 residues. The CDR3 spells CASSLTGDSHQPQHF. CDR3 DNA sequence: TGTGCCAGCAGCCTCACCGGTGACAGTCATCAGCCCCAGCATTTT. Combining the CDR3 with reference TRBV7-9 and TRBJ1-5 gives the whole variable domain DTGVSQNPRHKITKRGQNVTFRCDPISEHNRLYWYRQTLGQGPEFLTYFQNEAQLEKSRLLSDRFSAERPKGSFSTLEIQRTEQGDSAMYLCASSLTGDSHQPQHFGDGTRLSIL.

The chain couples TRBV12-3 or TRBV12-4 to TRBJ1-4, with D possibly being TRBD1 (5 bases). V was clipped by 6 bases and J by 7 bases, with 12 bases between them. The CDR3 contains 13 residues. The CDR3 spells CASRKGLGEKLFF. CDR3 sequence (DNA): TGTGCCAGCAGAAAGGGGTTGGGTGAAAAACTGTTTTTT.

The V gene is TRBV7-9, the J gene TRBJ2-3; tentatively, D is TRBD2 (5 bases). The ends were cut back, 4 bases at V and 2 bases at J, with 10 bases in the middle. This CDR3 is built from 14 residues. Looked up from germline, CDR1 is SEHNR and CDR2 is FQNEAQ (reference sequence). The CDR3 loop is CASSSLRDTDTQYF. The DNA of the CDR3 is TGTGCCAGCAGCTCCCTTCGGGACACAGATACGCAGTATTTT.

The chain combines TRBV7-3 with TRBJ2-7; no firm D call. Germline V gene lookup returns CDR1 SGHTA and CDR2 FQGTGA. The length of the CDR3 is 12 residues. V lost 2 bases to trimming and J lost 4 bases, with 6 bases between them. Here the CDR3 reads CASSLPGYEQYF. CDR3 DNA: TGTGCCAGCAGCTTACCCGGGTACGAGCAGTACTTC.